This is a list of T cell receptor beta chains from one sample in a study of blood T cell repertoires in COVID-19. TCRdb's copy holds only in-frame clones and misses some; the assay was immunoSEQ multiplex PCR. This sample has about 42,000 clones, with roughly 84% found just once. The specimen sequenced was peripheral blood. The source of these receptors is a human donor in a cohort sampled during active COVID-19. The CDR3 runs from the conserved cysteine through the conserved F or W. A D gene is named only where the DNA matches it firmly. Some rows have no size entry. The others give once, few or many, or a class for an expanded clone.

once,TRBV6-5,TRBD1,TRBJ2-2,CASARDRRGPGELFF,TGTGCCAGCGCCCGGGACAGGAGGGGTCCCGGGGAGCTGTTTTTT
.,TRBV24-1,TRBD1,TRBJ2-5,CATSDQGQAFNQETQYF,TGTGCCACCAGTGACCAGGGACAGGCCTTCAACCAAGAGACCCAGTACTTC
.,TRBV5-1,TRBD2,TRBJ2-2,CARRPGLAGGLDTGELFF,TGCGCCAGGCGGCCGGGACTAGCGGGGGGGCTCGACACCGGGGAGCTGTTTTTT
.,TRBV6-5,TRBD1,TRBJ1-2,CASSYDVSGGAGGYTF,TGTGCCAGCAGTTACGATGTATCAGGGGGCGCAGGAGGCTACACCTTC
once,TRBV11-2,.,TRBJ2-7,CASSSSGLYEQYF,TGTGCCAGCAGCTCTTCCGGGTTATACGAGCAGTACTTC
once,TRBV3-1/TRBV3-2,TRBD2,TRBJ2-3,CASSLWTSGGASADTQYF,TGTGCCAGCAGTCTTTGGACTAGCGGGGGGGCCAGCGCAGATACGCAGTATTTT
.,TRBV7-3,TRBD2,TRBJ2-3,CASSPPTSPDTQYF,TGTGCCAGCAGCCCCCCGACTAGCCCAGATACGCAGTATTTT
.,TRBV7-2,TRBD2,TRBJ2-3,CASSRGGRWDTQYF,TGTGCCAGCAGCCGGGGGGGCCGATGGGATACGCAGTATTTT
.,TRBV4-1,.,TRBJ2-3,CASSQGFDTQYF,TGCGCCAGCAGCCAGGGCTTTGATACGCAGTATTTT
.,TRBV7-9,.,TRBJ2-5,CASSPGTRSLTQYF,TGTGCCAGCAGCCCCGGGACACGTAGTTTGACCCAGTACTTC
.,TRBV28,.,TRBJ2-7,CASSAGSGPYEQYF,TGTGCCAGCAGCGCGGGATCGGGGCCCTACGAGCAGTACTTC
.,TRBV7-9,.,TRBJ2-1,CASSLGGTAYNEQFF,TGTGCCAGCAGCCTGGGCGGGACAGCGTACAATGAGCAGTTCTTC
.,TRBV2,TRBD2,TRBJ2-2,CASSIAGGRTGELFF,TGTGCCAGCAGTATAGCGGGGGGGCGGACCGGGGAGCTGTTTTTT
.,TRBV1,.,TRBJ1-6,CTSSQFRGGSYNSPLHF,TGCACCAGCAGCCAATTCCGGGGGGGATCCTATAATTCACCCCTCCACTTT
.,TRBV2,.,TRBJ2-1,CASSGAASSPNEQFF,TGTGCCAGCAGTGGGGCAGCCTCTAGCCCCAATGAGCAGTTCTTC
.,TRBV4-3,.,TRBJ2-1,CASSQGLYNEQFF,TGCGCCAGCAGCCAGGGGCTCTACAATGAGCAGTTCTTC
few,TRBV2,TRBD2,TRBJ2-1,CASTKGLEANEQFF,TGTGCCAGCACCAAGGGACTAGAAGCCAATGAGCAGTTCTTC
.,TRBV30,.,TRBJ1-6,CAWLGRRSYNSPLHF,TGTGCCTGGTTGGGCCGACGCTCCTATAATTCACCCCTCCACTTT
.,TRBV19,TRBD1,TRBJ1-6,CASSSGQLNSPLHF,TGTGCCAGCTCCTCGGGACAGCTTAATTCACCCCTCCACTTT
.,TRBV10-3,.,TRBJ1-6,CAISDPSAQGLNSPLHF,TGTGCCATCAGTGACCCGTCGGCGCAGGGACTCAATTCACCCCTCCACTTT
.,TRBV4-2,.,TRBJ2-6,CASSQGLGGRPGANVLTF,TGTGCCAGCAGCCAAGGCCTAGGCGGTAGACCTGGGGCCAACGTCCTGACTTTC
.,TRBV4-1,.,TRBJ2-3,CASSPPWVGADTQYF,TGCGCCAGCAGCCCCCCCTGGGTAGGGGCAGATACGCAGTATTTT
.,TRBV9,TRBD1,TRBJ1-2,CASSVNTGGDYGYTF,TGTGCCAGCAGCGTAAACACAGGGGGCGATTATGGCTACACCTTC
.,TRBV27,.,TRBJ2-3,CASSFGLLGATQYF,TGTGCCAGCAGTTTTGGCTTGCTGGGGGCTACGCAGTATTTT
once,TRBV6-5,.,TRBJ1-6,CASSGTRDNSPLHF,TGTGCCAGCAGCGGGACACGCGATAATTCACCCCTCCACTTT
.,TRBV3-1/TRBV3-2,.,TRBJ2-7,CASSQVALGRTTGGQYF,TGTGCCAGCAGCCAAGTCGCTCTAGGTCGGACGACCGGGGGGCAGTACTTC
.,TRBV2,.,TRBJ1-5,CASSEARGTGRNQPQHF,TGTGCCAGCAGTGAAGCCCGTGGAACAGGGCGAAATCAGCCCCAGCATTTT
.,TRBV5-1,.,TRBJ1-5,CASSSGAGNQPQHF,TGCGCCAGCAGCTCCGGTGCAGGGAATCAGCCCCAGCATTTT
.,TRBV15,.,TRBJ2-2,CATSRDGGDVGELFF,TGTGCCACCAGCAGAGATGGCGGGGACGTCGGGGAGCTGTTTTTT
few,TRBV2,.,TRBJ2-2,CASSGVGAANTGELFF,TGTGCCAGCAGTGGGGTGGGGGCCGCGAACACCGGGGAGCTGTTTTTT
.,TRBV3-1/TRBV3-2,.,TRBJ1-6,CASSPSRGGMAPLHF,TGTGCCAGCAGCCCCTCCCGGGGGGGTATGGCACCCCTCCACTTT